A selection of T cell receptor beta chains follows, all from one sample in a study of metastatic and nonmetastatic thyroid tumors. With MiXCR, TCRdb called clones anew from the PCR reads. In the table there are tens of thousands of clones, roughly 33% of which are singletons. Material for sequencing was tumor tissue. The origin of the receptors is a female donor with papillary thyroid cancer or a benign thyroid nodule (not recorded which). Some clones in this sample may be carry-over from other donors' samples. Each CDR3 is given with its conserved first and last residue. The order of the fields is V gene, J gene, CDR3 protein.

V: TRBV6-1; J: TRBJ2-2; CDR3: CASRFGVTGELFF
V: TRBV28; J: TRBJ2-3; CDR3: CASSSTGTGRTDTQYF
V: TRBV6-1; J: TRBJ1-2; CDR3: CASRAIRGQGVRGYTF
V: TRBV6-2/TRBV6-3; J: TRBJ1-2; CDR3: CASSHGATYGYTF
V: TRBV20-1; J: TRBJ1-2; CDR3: CSARAGMGGYTF
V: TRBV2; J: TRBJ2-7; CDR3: CASSARLVGEQYF
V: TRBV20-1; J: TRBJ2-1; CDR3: CSANSGGWREGNEQFF
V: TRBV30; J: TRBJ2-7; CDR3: CAWSVPNWDEQYF
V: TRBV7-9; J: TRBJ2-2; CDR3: CASSFGQGTGELFF
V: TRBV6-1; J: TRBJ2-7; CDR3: CASSKRLAGKNEQYF
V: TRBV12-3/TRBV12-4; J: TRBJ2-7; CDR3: CASSFGDDSSYEQYF
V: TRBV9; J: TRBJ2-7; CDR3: CARTGTSVPTLYEQYF
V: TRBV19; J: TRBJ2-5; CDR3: CASSMTRRETQYF
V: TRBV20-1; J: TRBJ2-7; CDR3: CSAPGVTVYEQYF
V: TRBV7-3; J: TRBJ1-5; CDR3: CASSLSREIQPQHF
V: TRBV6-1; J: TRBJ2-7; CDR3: CASSPHRTPGYEQYF
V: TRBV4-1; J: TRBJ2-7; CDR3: CASSSRQGAYEQYF
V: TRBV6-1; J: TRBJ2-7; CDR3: CASSAGIKVYEQYF
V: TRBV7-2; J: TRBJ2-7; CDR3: CASSRGTGGDEQYF
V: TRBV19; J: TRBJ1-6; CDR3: CASQTYYNSPLHF
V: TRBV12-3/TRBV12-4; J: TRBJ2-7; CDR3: CASSSASGEQYF
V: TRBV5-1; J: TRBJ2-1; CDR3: CASSPGGPSSYNEQFF
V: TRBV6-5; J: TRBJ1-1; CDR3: CASSSRLGGEAFF
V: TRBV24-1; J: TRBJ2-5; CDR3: CATSDLKETQYF
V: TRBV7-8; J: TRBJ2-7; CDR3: CASSLRTSGISYEQYF
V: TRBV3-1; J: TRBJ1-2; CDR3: CASSQDREGRGYTF
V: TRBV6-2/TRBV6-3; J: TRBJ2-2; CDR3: CASSYSQGYTGELFF
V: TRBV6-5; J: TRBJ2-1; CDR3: CASSYSGSNEQFF
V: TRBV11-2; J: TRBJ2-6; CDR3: CASSLYLMGGSNSGASVLTF